This T cell receptor (beta chain) was identified during a study of blood T cell repertoires in COVID-19. Study overall: Some COVID-19 samples were acute and others convalescent; all came from the United States, Italy and Spain.

Germline CDR1 MDHEN, CDR2 SYDVKM. CDR3 length: 14 residues. Trimming pared 8 bases from V and 0 bases from J, leaving 11 bases between. The repertoire was sequenced with immunoSEQ multiplex PCR; TCRdb's copy has only in-frame clones and lacks some. Of several thousand clones listed, roughly 80% are singletons. The receptor's source is a human donor with active COVID-19. The donor label of this sample is uncertain. Sequenced input: peripheral blood. The chain has TRBV28 and TRBJ1-3; D possibly corresponds to TRBD1 (5 bases). The CDR3 reads CASRMGGSGNTIYF. The CDR3 coding sequence is TGTGCCAGCCGAATGGGGGGCTCTGGAAACACCATATATTTT.